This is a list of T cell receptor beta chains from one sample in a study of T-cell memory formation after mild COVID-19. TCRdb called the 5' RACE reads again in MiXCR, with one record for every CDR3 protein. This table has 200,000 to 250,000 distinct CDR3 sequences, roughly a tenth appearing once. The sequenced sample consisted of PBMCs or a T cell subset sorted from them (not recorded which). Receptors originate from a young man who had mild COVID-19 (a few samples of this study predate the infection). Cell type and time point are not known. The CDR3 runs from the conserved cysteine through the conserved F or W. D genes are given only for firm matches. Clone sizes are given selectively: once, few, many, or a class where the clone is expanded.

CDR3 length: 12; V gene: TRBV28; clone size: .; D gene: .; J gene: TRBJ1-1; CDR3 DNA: TGTGCCAGCACCGAGCCCGACAGGGAAGCTTTCTTT; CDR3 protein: CASTEPDREAFF
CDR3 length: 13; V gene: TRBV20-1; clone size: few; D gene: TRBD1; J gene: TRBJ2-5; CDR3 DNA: TGCAGTGCTTTTTCCACAGGGGTGGAGACCCAGTACTTC; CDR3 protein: CSAFSTGVETQYF
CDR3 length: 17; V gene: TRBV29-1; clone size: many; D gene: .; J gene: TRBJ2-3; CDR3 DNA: TGCAGCACTGAGCGCGTGGGCTCGGCGGGGAGCGCAGATACGCAGTATTTT; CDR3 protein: CSTERVGSAGSADTQYF
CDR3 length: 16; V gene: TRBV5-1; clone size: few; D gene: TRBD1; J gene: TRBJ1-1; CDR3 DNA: TGCGCCAGCAGCTCGGGAGGGGACAGGCTAAACACTGAAGCTTTCTTT; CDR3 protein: CASSSGGDRLNTEAFF
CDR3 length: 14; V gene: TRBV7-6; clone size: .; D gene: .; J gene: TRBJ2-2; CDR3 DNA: TGTGCCAGCAGCTCCACAGGCGTCACCGGGGAGCTGTTTTTT; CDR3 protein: CASSSTGVTGELFF
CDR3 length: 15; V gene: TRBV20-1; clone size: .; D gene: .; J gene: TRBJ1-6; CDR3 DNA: TGCACCAGTGCGAGCCCCAGCGGCCCACCCGAGCCCCTCCACTTT; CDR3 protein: CTSASPSGPPEPLHF
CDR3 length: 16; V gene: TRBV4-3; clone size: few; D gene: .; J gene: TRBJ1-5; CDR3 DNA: TGCGCCAGCAGCCAAGGGACACCTCATAGCAATCAGCCCCAGCATTTT; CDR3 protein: CASSQGTPHSNQPQHF
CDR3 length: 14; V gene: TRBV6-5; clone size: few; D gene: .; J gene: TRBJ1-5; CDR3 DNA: TGTGCCAGCAGTTATCCGAGTAGCAATCAGCCCCAGCATTTT; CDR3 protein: CASSYPSSNQPQHF
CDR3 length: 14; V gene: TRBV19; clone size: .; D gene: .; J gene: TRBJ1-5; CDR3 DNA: TGTGCCAGTTACACAGGGCGCACCAATCAGCCCCAGCATTTT; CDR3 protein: CASYTGRTNQPQHF
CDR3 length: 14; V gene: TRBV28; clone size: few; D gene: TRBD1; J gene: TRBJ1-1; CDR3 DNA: TGTGCCAGCACCGCGGGACAGGGGTACACTGAAGCTTTCTTT; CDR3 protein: CASTAGQGYTEAFF
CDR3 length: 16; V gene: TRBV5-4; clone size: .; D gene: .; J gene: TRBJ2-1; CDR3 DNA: TGTGCCAGCAGCCGCCCGGGGGAGACCTCCTACAATGAGCAGTTCTTC; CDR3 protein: CASSRPGETSYNEQFF
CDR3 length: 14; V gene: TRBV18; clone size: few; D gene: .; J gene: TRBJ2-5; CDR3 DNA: TGTGCCAGCTCACCGGACTGGAGAGAAGAGACCCAGTACTTC; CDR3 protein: CASSPDWREETQYF
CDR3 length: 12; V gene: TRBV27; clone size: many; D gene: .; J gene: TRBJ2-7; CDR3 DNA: TGTGCCAGCGGAGCAGGGTTTTACGAGCAGTACTTC; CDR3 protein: CASGAGFYEQYF
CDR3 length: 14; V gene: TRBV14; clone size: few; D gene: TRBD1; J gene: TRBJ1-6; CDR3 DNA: TGTGCCAGCAGTTCCGGGACAGCCTTTTCACCCCTCCACTTT; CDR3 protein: CASSSGTAFSPLHF
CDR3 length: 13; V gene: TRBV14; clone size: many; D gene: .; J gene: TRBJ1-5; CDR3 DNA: TGTGCCAGCAGCCAAGACCCCAATCAGCCCCAGCATTTT; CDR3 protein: CASSQDPNQPQHF
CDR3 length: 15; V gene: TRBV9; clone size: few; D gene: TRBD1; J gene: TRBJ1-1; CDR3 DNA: TGTGCCAGCAGCGCGGGACAGCCGATGAACACTGAAGCTTTCTTT; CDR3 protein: CASSAGQPMNTEAFF
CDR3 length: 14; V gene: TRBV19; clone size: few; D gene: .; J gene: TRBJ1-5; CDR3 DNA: TGTGCCAGTAGTGCCCAGGCCATCAATCAGCCCCAGCATTTT; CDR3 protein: CASSAQAINQPQHF
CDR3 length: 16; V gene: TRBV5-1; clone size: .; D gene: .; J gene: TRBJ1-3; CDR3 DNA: TGCGCCAGCAGCCAGACCGGAGTCAGCTCTGGAAACACCATATATTTT; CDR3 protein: CASSQTGVSSGNTIYF
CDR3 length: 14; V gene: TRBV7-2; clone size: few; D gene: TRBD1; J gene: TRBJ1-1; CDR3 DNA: TGTGCCAGCAGCTTGATGACAGGGCACACTGAAGCTTTCTTT; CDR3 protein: CASSLMTGHTEAFF
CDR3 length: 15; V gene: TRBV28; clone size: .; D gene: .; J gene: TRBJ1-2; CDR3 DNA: TGTGCCAGCAGGACCTTAGGACGTGCTTACTATGGCTACACCTTC; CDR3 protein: CASRTLGRAYYGYTF
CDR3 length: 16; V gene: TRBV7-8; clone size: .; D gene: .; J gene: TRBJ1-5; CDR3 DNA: TGTGCCAGCAGCTTGGTCATGAGGGGACCCAATCAGCCCCAGCATTTT; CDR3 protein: CASSLVMRGPNQPQHF
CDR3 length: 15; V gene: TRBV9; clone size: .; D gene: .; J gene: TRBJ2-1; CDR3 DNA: TGTGCCAGCAGCCCCCATTGGGGGGCCCTCAATGAGCAGTTCTTC; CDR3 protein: CASSPHWGALNEQFF
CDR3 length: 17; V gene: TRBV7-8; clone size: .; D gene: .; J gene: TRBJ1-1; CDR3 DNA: TGTGCCAGCAGCCTAGGGGTCACGATCTTGATGAACACTGAAGCTTTCTTT; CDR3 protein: CASSLGVTILMNTEAFF
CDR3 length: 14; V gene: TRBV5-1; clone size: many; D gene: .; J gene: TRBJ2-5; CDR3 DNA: TGCGCCAGCAGCCGGAACCCGTCGGAGGAGACCCAGTACTTC; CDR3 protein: CASSRNPSEETQYF
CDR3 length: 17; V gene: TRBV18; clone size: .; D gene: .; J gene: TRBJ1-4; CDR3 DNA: TGTGCCAGCTCACCACTTCCCCCTGGAACTACAAATGAAAAACTGTTTTTT; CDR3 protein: CASSPLPPGTTNEKLFF
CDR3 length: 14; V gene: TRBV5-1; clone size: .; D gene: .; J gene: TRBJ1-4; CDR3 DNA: TGCGCCAGCAGCTTGGACGGGGGCAAGGAAAAACTGTTTTTT; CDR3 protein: CASSLDGGKEKLFF
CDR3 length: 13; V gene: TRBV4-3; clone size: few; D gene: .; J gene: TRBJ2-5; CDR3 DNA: TGCGCCAGCTTCTCCCAGGGGAAGGAGACCCAGTACTTC; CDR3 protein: CASFSQGKETQYF
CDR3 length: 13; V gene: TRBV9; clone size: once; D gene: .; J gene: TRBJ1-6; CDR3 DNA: TGTGCCAGCAGCTCCGGGGACCGGTCACCCCTCCACTTT; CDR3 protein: CASSSGDRSPLHF
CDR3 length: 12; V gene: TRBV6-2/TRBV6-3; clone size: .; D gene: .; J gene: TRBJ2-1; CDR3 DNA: TGTGCCAGCAGCTGGGCGGGGAATGAGCAGTTCTTC; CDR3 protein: CASSWAGNEQFF
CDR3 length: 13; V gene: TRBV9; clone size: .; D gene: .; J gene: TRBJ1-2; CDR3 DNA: TGTGCCAGCAGCGTAGGAGTGGGAAGAGGCTACACCTTC; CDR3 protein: CASSVGVGRGYTF
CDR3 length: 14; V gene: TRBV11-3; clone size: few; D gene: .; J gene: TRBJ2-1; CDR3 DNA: TGTGCCAGCAGCTTAGCTAGGGGAACAGATGAGCAGTTCTTC; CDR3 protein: CASSLARGTDEQFF
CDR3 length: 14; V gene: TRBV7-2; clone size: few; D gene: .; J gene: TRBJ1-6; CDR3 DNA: TGTGCCACGAGGGGGGGGCCAGAGAATTCACCCCTCCACTTT; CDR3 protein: CATRGGPENSPLHF
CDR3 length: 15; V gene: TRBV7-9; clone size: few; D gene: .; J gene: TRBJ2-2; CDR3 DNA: TGTGCCAGCAGCTTAGGACACCCGAACACCGGGGAGCTGTTTTTT; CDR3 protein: CASSLGHPNTGELFF
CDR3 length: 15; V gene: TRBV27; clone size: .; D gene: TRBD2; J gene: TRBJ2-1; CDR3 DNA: TGTGCCAGCCGGGGGGGCCTGAGCTCCTACAATGAGCAGTTCTTC; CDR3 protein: CASRGGLSSYNEQFF
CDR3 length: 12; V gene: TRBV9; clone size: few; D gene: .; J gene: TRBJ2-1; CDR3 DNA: TGTGCCAGCAGCACCCCGGGACAATCTTTGTTCTTC; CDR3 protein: CASSTPGQSLFF
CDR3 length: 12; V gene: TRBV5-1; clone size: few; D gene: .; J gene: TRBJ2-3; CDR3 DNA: TGCGCCAGCAGCATGAGCACAGATACGCAGTATTTT; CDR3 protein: CASSMSTDTQYF
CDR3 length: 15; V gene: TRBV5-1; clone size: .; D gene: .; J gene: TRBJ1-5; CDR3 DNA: TGCGCCAGCAGCGAGACAGCGGGTGGCAATCAGCCCCAGCATTTT; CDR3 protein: CASSETAGGNQPQHF
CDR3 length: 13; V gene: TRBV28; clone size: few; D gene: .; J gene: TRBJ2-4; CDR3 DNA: TGTGCCAGCCGCGGTACGGCCAAAAACATTCAGTACTTC; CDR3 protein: CASRGTAKNIQYF
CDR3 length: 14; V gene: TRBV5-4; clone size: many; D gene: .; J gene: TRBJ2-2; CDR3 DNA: TGTGCCAGCAGCTTGGATCGGTTTGCCGGGGAGCTGTTTTTT; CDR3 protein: CASSLDRFAGELFF
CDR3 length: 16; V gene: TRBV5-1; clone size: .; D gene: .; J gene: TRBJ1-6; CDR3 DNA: TGCGCCAGCAGCTTGCGCCAACAGGGCTGGAATTCACCCCTCCACTTT; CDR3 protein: CASSLRQQGWNSPLHF
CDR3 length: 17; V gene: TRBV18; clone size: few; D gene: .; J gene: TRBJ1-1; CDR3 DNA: TGTGCCAGCTCACCACGGGAGTTTGGATCCGGCAACACTGAAGCTTTCTTT; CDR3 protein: CASSPREFGSGNTEAFF
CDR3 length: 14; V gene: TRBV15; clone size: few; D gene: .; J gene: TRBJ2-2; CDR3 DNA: TGTGCCACCAGCAATAGGGTGGGGACCGGGGAGCTGTTTTTT; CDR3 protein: CATSNRVGTGELFF
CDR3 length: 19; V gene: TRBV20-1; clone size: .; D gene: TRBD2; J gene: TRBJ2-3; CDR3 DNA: TGCAGTGCTAGCAGCCCAGCGGGGGGGCAAAGACTTGGCACAGATACGCAGTATTTT; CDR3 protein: CSASSPAGGQRLGTDTQYF
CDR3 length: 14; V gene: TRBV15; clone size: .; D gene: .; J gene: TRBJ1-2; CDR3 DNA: TGTGCCACCAGCAGTGTCAGGGGAGTCTATGGCTACACCTTC; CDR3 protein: CATSSVRGVYGYTF